This record covers a single T cell receptor beta chain. The data derive from a study of blood T cell repertoires in COVID-19. Participant age was about 18 to 89 years, and participants resided in 20 to 30 US areas. Original methodology: From reference gene primer amplification, estimates of nucleated cell counts were derived. TCRdb's copy holds only in-frame clones and misses some; the assay was immunoSEQ multiplex PCR. For V, J and clone size, that table is used; D and trimming come from the DNA. The table records about 400,000 clones, 88% of them present only once. Deletions cut 2 bases from V and 0 bases from J, with 10 bases between. This CDR3 contains 16 residues. Germline values: CDR1 KGHDR, CDR2 SFDVKD.

The sequencing sample was made of PBMCs or T cells enriched from blood (not recorded which). The chain is built from TRBV24-1 and TRBJ1-5; D gene unclear. This clonotype was sampled from a woman between 35 and 50 years old with acute COVID-19. In DNA, the CDR3 is TGTGCCACCAGTGATTCCGGAGTAACTAGCAATCAGCCCCAGCATTTT. Translating gives CATSDSGVTSNQPQHF.